Here is one TCR beta chain with its context. Participant ages covered roughly 18 to 89 years across 25 or so US areas. Among Cohort 3 donors, those recovered had two negative PCRs, clearance, or symptom resolution. Unmatched junction bases numbered 16, after V lost 10 bases and J lost 4 bases. Germline values: CDR1 LNHDA, CDR2 SQIVND (reference sequence). The CDR3 extends over 16 amino acids. Repertoires were generated with immunoSEQ multiplex PCR, while TCRdb's copy carries only in-frame clones and drops some. The profile shows roughly 300,000 clones, over 75% of them singletons. The data were taken from a study of blood T cell repertoires in COVID-19.

The receptor was derived from a woman in her late teens or twenties who had recovered from COVID-19. V and J are TRBV19 and TRBJ2-3; TRBD1 agrees at 8 bases. The sequencing input was PBMCs or T cells enriched from blood (not recorded which). The CDR3 region has the DNA TGTGCCACAGACCAATCCACGACAGGGGTCCCAGATACGCAGTATTTT. As protein: CATDQSTTGVPDTQYF.